This TCR beta chain was recovered during a study of control samples from healthy donors and cancer patients. TCRdb keeps only in-frame clones here, not all; method: immunoSEQ multiplex PCR. Of 130,000 or so clones in the sample, roughly 90% are singletons; the top ten hold approximately 2.2%. The germline V gene encodes CDR1 GTSNPN and CDR2 SVGIG (reference sequence). The CDR3 runs 21 residues. V shed 1 base, J shed 2 bases, and the junction held 22 bases outside the gene matches. The specimen was blood. The sequence was collected from a woman aged 45 to 65 in good health. V is TRBV30 and J is TRBJ2-3, with 9 bases fitting TRBD1. The CDR3 loop reads CAWSALLGQGTPLVHTDTQYF. As DNA, the CDR3 is TGTGCCTGGAGTGCCCTGTTGGGACAGGGAACCCCGTTAGTCCACACAGATACGCAGTATTTT.